This passage covers 26 T cell receptor beta chains from one sample sequenced in a study of metastatic and nonmetastatic thyroid tumors. TCRdb re-called clones via MiXCR from the PCR reads. The sample shows 23,000 or so clones, roughly a quarter of them seen only once. The entire patient cohort was treatment-naive prior to thyroid surgery. Sequenced: tumor tissue. These receptors originate from a male donor with papillary thyroid cancer or a benign thyroid nodule (not recorded which). Some clones in this sample may be carry-over from other donors' samples.

In its sample, this clone was seen many times. A much larger clone differs by one base, so this may be a read error. Other DNA variants within this sample encode the same CDR3. This chain connects TRBV5-1 to TRBJ2-2; TRBD1 or TRBD2 may be the D gene (5 bases each). V was trimmed by 5 bases and J by 5 bases, leaving 19 bases between them. Germline V gene lookup returns CDR1 SGHRS and CDR2 YFSETQ. The CDR3 has 16 amino acids. The CDR3 here is CASRDPGQGSTGELFF. The CDR3 nucleotides are TGCGCCAGCAGAGACCCGGGGCAGGGATCGACCGGGGAGCTGTTTTTT.

This clone was recorded many times. This chain connects TRBV10-1 to TRBJ1-6; TRBD1 matches at 7 bases. The germline gives CDR1 WNHNN, CDR2 SYGVQD (reference sequence). This CDR3 contains 17 residues. Unmatched junction bases numbered 7, after V lost 0 bases and J lost 5 bases. CDR3 in DNA: TGCGCCAGCAGTGAGTCAAGACAGGGTTTCCATAATTCACCCCTCCACTTT. Its protein product is CASSESRQGFHNSPLHF.

Comments on this clone: This could be a read error, since a much larger clone is one nucleotide away. This CDR3 is also generated by other DNA sequences in the sample. The J gene is TRBJ2-7, the V gene TRBV10-1, with unresolved D. Germline V gives CDR1 WNHNN, CDR2 SYGVQD (reference sequence). Between the trimmed V and J ends, which lost 0 bases and 3 bases, there was a span of 6 bases. The CDR3 contains 13 residues. This CDR3 is CASSESGGYEQYF. The CDR3 DNA reads TGCGCCAGCAGTGAGTCTGGTGGCTACGAGCAGTACTTC.

For this clone: A much larger clone is a single base away; this may be a read error. CDR3 bases: TGCGCCAGCAGCCCAGGACAGCGCGAAGAGGCCCAGTACTTC. Its protein is CASSPGQREEAQYF. The chain is built from TRBV5-1 and TRBJ2-5, with a tentative D call TRBD1 (6 bases). Germline-derived CDR1 and CDR2 are SGHRS and YFSETQ. The CDR3 extends over 14 amino acids.

The sample holds many counts of this clone. The chain is built from TRBV20-1 and TRBJ1-1, with TRBD1 as a possible D gene (6 bases). CDR3 size: 14 residues. The germline V gene has CDR1 DFQATT and CDR2 SNEGSKA (reference sequence). Trimming shortened V by 3 bases and J by 0 bases, and 11 bases separated the two germline ends. The CDR3 is CSARLDSMNTEAFF. The CDR3, as DNA: TGCAGTGCTAGGCTGGACAGCATGAACACTGAAGCTTTCTTT.

The rearrangement uses TRBV13 and TRBJ2-5; D is possibly TRBD1 (6 bases). The germline V and J ends were trimmed by 3 bases and 2 bases, with 10 bases remaining between them. The V gene's germline CDR1 is PRHDT and CDR2 FYEKMQ (reference sequence). CDR3 length: 14 amino acids. The CDR3 coding sequence is TGTGCCAGCAGCTTTGACGGACAGCAAGAGACCCAGTACTTC. It yields the protein CASSFDGQQETQYF.

Regarding this clone: Its ends do not fully match the called genes, so a read error is possible. The chain couples TRBV5-1 to TRBJ1-4; D call uncertain. Germline V gene data show CDR1 as SGHRS and CDR2 as YFSETQ. This CDR3 comprises 16 residues. The CDR3 sequence: CASSLASTGSNQKLFF. The CDR3 nucleotides are TGCGCCAGCAGCCTGGCTTCGACGGGTTCTAATCAAAAACTGTTTTTT.

V usage is TRBV6-5 and J usage is TRBJ1-2; unclear D gene. The CDR3 spans 13 residues. CDR1 and CDR2 (germline): MNHEY, SVGAGI. Trimming shortened V by 0 bases and J by 6 bases, and 8 bases separated the two germline ends. The CDR3 DNA follows: TGTGCCAGCAGTTACTCGGCCAGAAATGGCTACACCTTC. As protein: CASSYSARNGYTF.

This clone was recorded many times. The J gene is TRBJ1-4, the V gene TRBV3-1, with D uncertain. This CDR3 spans 15 amino acids. The germline V gene has CDR1 LGHDT and CDR2 YNNKEL (reference sequence). The V end lost 0 bases, the J end lost 1 base, and 6 bases lay between the germline ends. The CDR3 here is CASSQDRLTNEKLFF. The CDR3 coding sequence is TGTGCCAGCAGCCAAGACCGACTAACTAATGAAAAACTGTTTTTT.

This clone was counted at least ten times. The genes are TRBV28 and TRBJ1-5, with 8 bases matching TRBD1. This CDR3 contains 15 residues. V was pared by 5 bases and J by 3 bases, with 6 bases of the junction left unmatched. CDR1 MDHEN and CDR2 SYDVKM come from the germline V gene. DNA for the CDR3: TGTGCCAGCAGTCCCGGACAGGGCCTCAATCAGCCCCAGCATTTT. It translates to CASSPGQGLNQPQHF.

For this clone: It may be a read error: a sequence one base away is much more abundant. The chain couples TRBV9 to TRBJ2-5, with D perhaps TRBD2 (6 bases). The CDR3 is made up of 13 amino acids. CDR1 and CDR2 (germline): SGDLS, YYNGEE. DNA of the CDR3: TGTGCCAGCAGCTCCCGACTAGAAGAGACCCTGTACTTC. It encodes CASSSRLEETLYF.

To note about this clone: This may come from a read error, since a much larger clone is one base off. The V and J genes are TRBV6-2 or TRBV6-3 and TRBJ1-1, with a tentative D call TRBD1 (5 bases). The germline CDR1 and CDR2 sequences are MNHEY and SVGEGT. There are 14 residues in the CDR3. The CDR3 DNA sequence: TGTGCCAGCAGACTTCGGGACCACAACACTGAAGATTTCTTT. Protein product: CASRLRDHNTEDFF.

This clone has at least ten counts. The V call is TRBV12-3 or TRBV12-4, the J call TRBJ2-3; D gene uncertain. V shed 6 bases and J shed 2 bases, with 3 bases lying between them. The CDR3 covers 11 residues. The CDR3 sequence: CASRYTDTQYF. CDR3 nucleotide sequence: TGTGCCAGCAGGTACACAGATACGCAGTATTTT.

As concerns this clone: At one of its ends the junction is not consistent with the germline gene, which may arise from a read error. The V call is TRBV7-2, the J call TRBJ1-2; D remains unclear. The CDR3 runs to 13 residues. From germline, CDR1 is SGHTA and CDR2 FQGNSA. CDR3: CSSSLGFVDGYTF. Here the CDR3 DNA reads TGTTCCAGCAGCTTGGGGTTCGTCGATGGCTACACATTC.

The table lists this clone with a few counts. The CDR3 nucleotides are TGTGCCAGCAGTAACCCCCGGTGCGAGGGAACGGCACCCCTCCACTTT. It yields the protein CASSNPRCEGTAPLHF. The chain combines TRBV6-2 or TRBV6-3 with TRBJ1-6; D is unclear. Germline V gene sequence: CDR1 MNHEY, CDR2 SVGEGT. V dropped 5 bases and J dropped 11 bases, with 22 bases sitting between them. The CDR3 length is 16 residues.

This clone was counted only a few times. A much larger clone lies a single base off, so this may be a read error. V gene TRBV7-8 combines with J gene TRBJ2-5, with no clear D. The germline V gene encodes CDR1 SGHVS and CDR2 FQNEAQ. This CDR3 has 11 residues. The DNA of the CDR3 is TGTGCCAGCAGCCGAATGGAGAACCAGTACTTC. It encodes CASSRMENQYF. The full variable domain, with the rest looked up from reference TRBV7-8 and TRBJ2-5, is GAGVSQSPRYKVAKRGQDVALRCDPISGHVSLFWYQQALGQGPEFLTYFQNEAQLDKSGLPSDRFFAERPEGSVSTLKIQRTQQEDSAVYLCASSRMENQYFGPGTRLLVL.

By sample share, this clone is medium-sized. The chain carries TRBV6-1 and TRBJ1-5, with a weak D call TRBD1 (6 bases). V gave up 4 bases and J gave up 6 bases, with 13 bases separating them. Germline lookup yields CDR1 MNHNS and CDR2 SASEGT. The CDR3 length is 14 residues. The CDR3 DNA reads TGTGCCAGCAGTGGCACGGGGGCAAGTCAGCCCCAGCATTTT. Translation: CASSGTGASQPQHF.

This clone was detected ten times or more. V is TRBV28 and J is TRBJ2-7, with D unclear. Germline V gene lookup returns CDR1 MDHEN and CDR2 SYDVKM. The CDR3 has 12 residues. V was shortened by 3 bases and J by 0 bases, with 3 bases between the two germline ends. In DNA form, the CDR3 reads TGTGCCAGCAGTTTGGTCTCCTACGAGCAGTACTTC. Translated: CASSLVSYEQYF.

With respect to this clone: Different DNA sequences within this sample yield the same CDR3. The chain uses TRBV2 and TRBJ2-7, with 11 bases that match TRBD2. The CDR3 has 18 amino acids. The J segment lost 4 bases and the V segment lost 6 bases, leaving 17 bases of the junction unmatched. Germline-derived CDR1 and CDR2 are SNHLY and FYNNEI. DNA for the CDR3: TGTGCCAGCAGGGGTGGGGGCCTGGTGCTAGCGGGAGGTTACGAGCAGTACTTC. Translated: CASRGGGLVLAGGYEQYF.

The chain links TRBV6-6 to TRBJ1-3; D gene uncertain. The CDR3 is 14 residues long. V was pared by 2 bases and J by 3 bases, with 8 bases between. Germline assignment: CDR1 MNHNY and CDR2 SVGAGI (reference sequence). The CDR3 protein is CASSYPTHGNTIYF. CDR3 coding DNA: TGTGCCAGCAGTTACCCGACCCATGGAAACACCATATATTTT.

The rearrangement joins TRBV20-1 to TRBJ1-1; no clear D gene. Trimming removed 3 bases at V and 8 bases at J, with 10 bases between. The CDR3 totals 11 residues. The V gene's germline CDR1 is DFQATT and CDR2 SNEGSKA (reference sequence). CDR3 region: CSARMGPEAFF. Written as DNA, the CDR3 is TGCAGTGCTAGGATGGGTCCGGAAGCTTTCTTT.

The sample holds a few counts of this clone. The chain recombines TRBV7-2 with TRBJ1-1, with D perhaps TRBD1 (6 bases). V was clipped by 5 bases and J by 5 bases, with 9 bases between them. Germline CDR1 reads SGHTA; CDR2 reads FQGNSA. This CDR3 has 12 amino acids. CDR3 in DNA: TGTGCCAGCAGCCCCAGGGGAACTGAAGCTTTCTTT. Encoded protein: CASSPRGTEAFF. Based on the CDR3 plus reference TRBV7-2 and TRBJ1-1, the full variable domain is GAGVSQSPSNKVTEKGKDVELRCDPISGHTALYWYRQSLGQGLEFLIYFQGNSAPDKSGLPSDRFSAERTGGSVSTLTIQRTQQEDSAVYLCASSPRGTEAFFGQGTRLTVV.

With regard to this clone: A read error may produce the germline difference seen at one junction end. The V gene is TRBV6-2 or TRBV6-3, the J gene TRBJ1-5; no reliable D call. CDR1 MNHEY and CDR2 SVGEGT come from the germline V gene. This CDR3 region has 13 residues. The CDR3 is CASWRDDSQPQHF. Written as DNA, the CDR3 is TGTGCCAGCTGGAGGGATGATAGTCAGCCCCAGCACTTT.

The table lists this clone with many counts. The gene calls are TRBV28 and TRBJ1-4, with D unresolved. V was cut by 5 bases and J by 5 bases, with 9 bases left in between. This CDR3 is 13 amino acids long. CDR1 and CDR2 from the germline V gene are MDHEN and SYDVKM. CDR3 bases: TGTGCCAGCAGTACCGACACAAATGAAAAACTGTTTTTT. Translation gives CASSTDTNEKLFF.

V and J are TRBV5-1 and TRBJ1-2; the match to TRBD1 covers 7 bases. This CDR3 has 13 amino acids. CDR1 is SGHRS and CDR2 is YFSETQ in the germline V gene. After removal of 0 bases from V and 10 bases from J, the junction contained 6 bases not matched to a gene. The CDR3 nucleotides read TGCGCCAGCAGCTTGGACCCTGACAGGGACTACACCTTC. This sequence encodes CASSLDPDRDYTF.

This chain joins TRBV27 and TRBJ2-5; 7 bases fit TRBD1. V lost 6 bases to trimming and J lost 2 bases; unmatched junction nucleotides: 15. The V gene's germline CDR1 is MNHEY and CDR2 SMNVEV (reference sequence). The CDR3 extends over 17 amino acids. CDR3 bases: TGTGCCAGCAGCGAAAGGGGGCTAGAGGATTCTCAAGAGACCCAGTACTTC. Encoded protein: CASSERGLEDSQETQYF.